The present entry profiles one T cell receptor (beta chain) with its context. The target of this receptor is not known. Nothing much larger sits one base from this clone, and base qualities are not available. The data belong to a study of cytomegalovirus exposure and HLA in healthy donors listed by TCRdb under 2017. About the full investigation: In an earlier analysis of roughly 590 of the donors, 250 to 300 Gb of sequence data and 100 million or so unique TCR beta sequences from about 190 million T cells were reported. The number of typed donors differed by locus: about 620-640 for A, B, C, DRB1 and DQB1; 522 for DQA1; fewer than 610 for DPA1; and 400 to 480 for DPB1. Roughly 5 DR-DQ haplotypes were handled as single units for association and clustering, since linkage in the cohort was strong. To decide whether each TCR beta V gene segment behaved as functional or pseudogenic, an earlier analysis of approximately 620 of the donors relied on high-throughput TCR beta sequencing. Donor age, sex, ethnicity and CMV serostatus were compiled alongside the repertoire data. Besides the first cohort of roughly 660 subjects, a separate validation cohort made up of roughly 120 different subjects was used. The study was designed to test whether signatures of past pathogen exposure could be identified by cataloging public T cell receptors. The study used immunosequencing to profile the T cell repertoires of approximately 640 subjects and linked those repertoires to cytomegalovirus serostatus. All discovery cohort repertoires had been generated using a single sequencing platform. Rather than using new phenotypic data, the later analysis identified candidate immune exposures from TCR beta sequences and from how often those sequences occurred across donors. The study combined high-throughput TCR immunosequencing, statistical association of individual TCRs with disease status, and machine learning to predict cytomegalovirus infection status. Among the roughly 400 genotyped donors, roughly 80% belonged to the genetic ancestry cluster associated with self-reported Caucasian donors. Both class I and class II loci were covered by HLA typing, at four-digit resolution. A later analysis re-analyzed previously published TCR beta repertoires from about 730 donors and added high-resolution HLA genotyping to study TCR occurrence patterns. On average, 235,054 unique TCR beta nucleotide sequences were sequenced per donor among some 420 genotyped donors of the cohort, with approximately 18% of those sequences being non-productive. A later genetic analysis used genome-wide SNP genotypes for about 60% of the roughly 670 donors, treating that subset as a discovery cohort. Approximately 300 gigabases of sequencing data and roughly 81 million unique TCR sequences made up an early release that covered 500 to 700 HLA-typed donors.

The cohort was made up of approximately 670 healthy bone marrow donors. All cohort members were sampled while nominally healthy, although unrecorded immune exposures were likely present. The donor was CMV seropositive and belonged to the group of more than 250 seropositive cohort members. Every donor gave a peripheral blood sample, and the peripheral blood mononuclear cells from that sample were used for TCR beta sequencing. Genomic DNA was extracted from the blood cell samples with the Qiagen DNeasy Blood Extraction Kit. Library preparation was by the immunoSEQ multiplex PCR assay. For the multiplex PCR, a mixture combining 60 forward primers for TCR Vbeta segments and 13 reverse primers for TCR Jbeta segments was used. Amplification of the CDR3 region of rearranged TCR beta genes was performed with a multiplex PCR assay on genomic DNA. The Illumina HiSeq System was used to sequence the amplified TCR beta libraries as 87-base-pair reads. In the source study's methods: In a later analysis, approximately 74 million unique TCR beta chains were counted across the 666 repertoires, and roughly 11 million of these chains were shared by at least two donors. Raw reads were error-corrected and collapsed into unique sequences by a nearest-neighbor algorithm in which closely related sequences were merged to remove PCR and sequencing errors. To assign V, D and J gene segments, CDR3 sequences were aligned to IMGT reference sequences. Each retained sequence needed at least a six-nucleotide match to both a V gene segment and a J gene segment. Rearrangements were classified as productive when the CDR3 lacked stop codons and remained in frame with V and J, and all other rearrangements were classified as non-productive. CDR3 was defined by IMGT convention, running from the second conserved V-encoded cysteine to the conserved J-encoded phenylalanine. The earlier analysis of about 590 of the donors excluded sequences that lacked an unambiguous match to a single V gene segment. In an earlier analysis of several hundred of the donors, V segments were called functional above 56.7% productive rearrangements and were called segregating when the between-donor standard deviation exceeded 5%. To diagnose cytomegalovirus status from the catalog of TCR beta chain sequences, a statistical classification framework was built. A later analysis assigned V and J genes by comparing TCR nucleotide sequences with IMGT/GENE-DB human TR gene sequences. The TCRdist pipeline was used in a later analysis to assign CDR3 sequences and most-parsimonious VDJ recombination scenarios. In a later analysis, each TCR beta chain was defined by its CDR3 amino acid sequence together with its V-gene family, and reads without a unique V-gene family were excluded. As a way to deal with suspected cross-contamination and a sequencing artifact, a later analysis dropped 640 or so nucleotide sequences that were highly shared and had low generation probability. A later analysis calculated a clonal expansion index for each public chain from normalized within-repertoire ranks of inferred template counts. A later analysis computed generation probabilities with a VDJ recombination model fitted to out-of-frame rearrangements, and checked the results against IGoR. A later analysis scored TCR-TCR, TCR-HLA and TCR-CMV co-occurrence with hypergeometric tests, applying a repertoire-size bias correction to TCR pairs. To estimate false discovery rates, a later analysis permuted the HLA or CMV assignments 20 times. A later analysis grouped co-occurring TCRs with DBSCAN, adding TCRdist sequence similarity when clustering within HLA-allele-positive subsets. Co-occurrence clustering excluded repertoires with fewer than 30,000 or more than 120,000 public chains, plus five with anomalous nucleotide sharing. Sourced from immuneACCESS, this table was stored by TCRdb with only in-frame sequences that have V and J called. A share of the clones is absent; for the studies checked, an unresolved V gene accounts for under half, and the remainder has no known explanation. V, J and clone size are those of that table, while D and trimming were read from the DNA. In this sample the table shows some 120,000 clones, roughly 80% of which occur a single time. Under 13% of the sample is taken by the ten largest.

V is pruned by 6 bases and J by 6 bases, leaving 7 bases of the junction without a gene match. The CDR3 contains 14 residues, cysteine and phenylalanine counted. Solely the CDR3 DNA is kept, with 42 bases framed from the first base. Reading the germline V gene gives CDR1 LGHNA and CDR2 YNFKEQ. Paper-wide results and their limitations: While some public TCRs were present in many individuals, most TCR sequences turned up only very rarely across donors. Because some donors lacked HLA typing at each locus, the association tests relied only on the typed subset. When HLA alleles, especially DR and DQ, strongly co-occurred, TCR associations were difficult to assign to individual alleles. A later analysis associated 17,000 or so TCR beta sequences with specific HLA alleles at a false discovery rate of 0.05. A cluster of highly shared sequence variants was judged likely to be a technical artifact of the sequencing pipeline. A later analysis found that most CMV-associated TCR beta chains appeared HLA-restricted, with HLA associations seemingly driven largely by CMV exposure. Linkage disequilibrium might explain the correlated functional status among segregating V segments, but an unknown experimental factor could not be excluded. A later genetic analysis reported fewer N-insertions in productive TCRs among donors in an Asian-associated ancestry cluster than the roughly 620-donor mean. The cohort was sequenced for TCR beta chains only, and without alpha or paired-chain data the features that could be detected were limited. The earlier analysis of nearly 600 of the donors excluded some 15 rarely observed V segments, including chromosome 9 orphons, because counts were too low. Three of the identified cytomegalovirus-associated TCR beta chains were confirmed in vitro to be specific for cytomegalovirus antigens. Sequencing depth was assumed to be roughly uniform across donors in the presence/absence analyses, though that assumption may not hold. An earlier analysis of around 500 of the donors showed that most TCR beta V segments appeared in productive rearrangements either about 87% or about 30% of the time, which broadly matched IMGT annotations. For the cohort, immune exposure information was limited to CMV serostatus. Compared with equally common non-associated chains, HLA-associated TCR beta chains in a later analysis were more clonally expanded and had lower generation probabilities. A later analysis reported that several top co-occurrence clusters appeared linked to parvovirus B19, influenza, CMV and Epstein-Barr virus. According to the authors, the approach could potentially be generalized to other disease states and immunological phenotypes. A further reported finding was that TCR beta sequences accurately predicted the HLA-A and HLA-B alleles for most subjects in the first cohort. According to a later analysis, TCR association rates differed among HLA loci, with DRB1 alleles showing the most associated TCRs and HLA-C alleles showing the fewest. The classifier was reported to diagnose cytomegalovirus status with high specificity and sensitivity in both the original and validation cohorts. Because the 87-base-pair reads could not distinguish some IMGT-functional V segments, including TRBV6-2 and TRBV6-3, those segments were excluded. The study listed 164 TCR beta chains as associated with cytomegalovirus. In a later genetic analysis, a missense DCLRE1C variant was associated with V-gene and J-gene trimming of TCR beta chains, and the association was replicated in an independent cohort.

The sample comprised PBMCs. The receptor chain draws on TRBV4-2 and TRBJ2-1, and TRBD2 matches 8 of the central bases. This receptor was obtained from a man between 25 and 39 years old in good health and CMV-seropositive. The CDR3 in this case is CASRKGTSGNEQFF. The DNA reads as follows: TGTGCCAGCAGGAAAGGGACTAGTGGCAATGAGCAGTTCTTC.